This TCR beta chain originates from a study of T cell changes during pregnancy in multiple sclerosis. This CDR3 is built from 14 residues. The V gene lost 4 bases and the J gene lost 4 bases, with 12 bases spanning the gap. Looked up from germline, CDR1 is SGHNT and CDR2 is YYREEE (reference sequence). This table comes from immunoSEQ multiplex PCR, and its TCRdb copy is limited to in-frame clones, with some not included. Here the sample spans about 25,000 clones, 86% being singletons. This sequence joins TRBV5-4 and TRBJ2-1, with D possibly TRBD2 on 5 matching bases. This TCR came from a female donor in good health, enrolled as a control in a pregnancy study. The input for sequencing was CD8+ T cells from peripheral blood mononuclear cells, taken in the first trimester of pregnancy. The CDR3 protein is CASSLYGEYNEQFF. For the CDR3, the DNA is TGTGCCAGCAGCCTATACGGGGAATACAATGAGCAGTTCTTC.